Below, 27 T cell receptor beta chains from the same sample are listed, as sequenced in a study of blood T cell dynamics during melanoma immunotherapy. The assay was immunoSEQ multiplex PCR, and TCRdb's table has in-frame clones only and misses some. The sample has under 20,000 clones; around 90% are singletons. Stated time point: week 3, after first cycle of checkpoint inhibitor. The source was blood, collected from a patient treated with checkpoint blockade. These receptors all stem from a human donor with melanoma.

This chain uses TRBV5-5 with TRBJ1-5; possibly TRBD1 for D (5 bases). Germline V gene sequence: CDR1 SGHKS, CDR2 YYEKEE (reference sequence). Trimming took 5 bases from V and 1 from J, leaving 7 bases between them. The CDR3 loop spans 13 amino acids. The chain's CDR3 is CASSWDSNQPQHF. The CDR3 DNA is TGTGCCAGCAGTTGGGACAGCAATCAGCCCCAGCATTTT.

This chain joins TRBV2 and TRBJ2-2; D is uncertain. This CDR3 region has 14 residues. V was clipped by 6 bases and J by 0 bases, with 8 bases between them. Germline V lookup: CDR1 SNHLY, CDR2 FYNNEI. CDR3 amino acids: CASSGRSNTGELFF. CDR3 in DNA: TGTGCCAGCAGCGGACGGTCGAACACCGGGGAGCTGTTTTTT.

Only a few counts were recorded for this clone. The chain employs TRBV13 and TRBJ2-7, with D unclear. The CDR3 consists of 13 residues. Per the germline V gene, CDR1 is PRHDT and CDR2 is FYEKMQ (reference sequence). Trimming took off 5 bases at V and 0 bases at J, with 8 bases between the two ends. Here the CDR3 DNA reads TGTGCCAGCAGCCCCATAGACTCCTACGAGCAGTACTTC. This sequence encodes CASSPIDSYEQYF.

The V gene is TRBV28, the J gene TRBJ2-1; 11 bases agree with TRBD2. Trimming cost V 5 bases and J 4 bases; bases outside gene matches: 4. Germline CDR1 is MDHEN and CDR2 is SYDVKM. This CDR3 has 15 residues. CDR3 protein: CASSPGLAEYNEQFF. In DNA, the CDR3 is TGTGCCAGCAGTCCGGGACTAGCGGAGTACAATGAGCAGTTCTTC. Full variable domain (remainder filled in from reference TRBV28 and TRBJ2-1): DVKVTQSSRYLVKRTGEKVFLECVQDMDHENMFWYRQDPGLGLRLIYFSYDVKMKEKGDIPEGYSVSREKKERFSLILESASTNQTSMYLCASSPGLAEYNEQFFGPGTRLTVL.

The V call is TRBV5-1, the J call TRBJ2-5, with 12 bases fitting TRBD2. CDR3 size: 17 residues. Germline lookup yields CDR1 SGHRS and CDR2 YFSETQ. Unmatched junction bases numbered 9, after V lost 2 bases and J lost 4 bases. This CDR3 is CASSLGSSGRGGETQYF. DNA for the CDR3: TGCGCCAGCAGCTTAGGCTCTAGCGGGAGGGGAGGAGAGACCCAGTACTTC.

The chain links TRBV28 to TRBJ1-2, with D unclear. Per the germline V gene, CDR1 is MDHEN and CDR2 is SYDVKM. V was pared by 10 bases and J by 4 bases, with 10 bases between. The CDR3 contains 11 residues. CDR3 amino acids: CATSDVYGYTF. In DNA form, the CDR3 reads TGTGCCACAAGCGACGTCTATGGCTACACCTTC.

This clone was observed a single time. This chain connects TRBV5-1 to TRBJ2-3, with D unclear. From germline, CDR1 is SGHRS and CDR2 YFSETQ. CDR3 size: 16 residues. Trimming removed 1 base at V and 4 bases at J, with 16 bases between. DNA for the CDR3: TGCGCCAGCAGCTTGTATGGGCCCTCTTATTCAGATACGCAGTATTTT. Translated: CASSLYGPSYSDTQYF.

CDR3 DNA: TGTGCCAGTAGTCCCCTAGCGTCTTCCTACAATGAGCAGTTCTTC. It yields the protein CASSPLASSYNEQFF. The V and J genes are TRBV19 and TRBJ2-1, with D maybe TRBD2 (6 bases). Trimming pared 5 bases from V and 1 base from J, leaving 12 bases between. The CDR3 covers 15 residues. CDR1 and CDR2 (germline): LNHDA, SQIVND (reference sequence). Full variable domain (remainder filled in from reference TRBV19 and TRBJ2-1): DGGITQSPKYLFRKEGQNVTLSCEQNLNHDAMYWYRQDPGQGLRLIYYSQIVNDFQKGDIAEGYSVSREKKESFPLTVTSAQKNPTAFYLCASSPLASSYNEQFFGPGTRLTVL.

This sequence joins TRBV2 and TRBJ1-3; 10 bases are a match to TRBD1. This CDR3 spans 16 amino acids. Germline V CDR1 and CDR2: SNHLY, FYNNEI. With V trimmed by 6 bases and J by 2 bases, 7 bases remained unmatched. CDR3 sequence: CASSPVGQGPGNTIYF. CDR3 DNA sequence: TGTGCCAGCAGCCCAGTGGGACAGGGGCCTGGAAACACCATATATTTT.

The chain has TRBV30 and TRBJ1-5, with D uncertain. This CDR3 has 15 amino acids. Per the germline V gene, CDR1 is GTSNPN and CDR2 is SVGIG (reference sequence). Trimming removed 0 bases at V and 1 base at J, with 10 bases between. The CDR3 nucleotides are TGTGCCTGGAGTGTACGGGGATGGAGCAATCAGCCCCAGCATTTT. Amino acid sequence: CAWSVRGWSNQPQHF.

The chain joins TRBV28 to TRBJ2-7; TRBD1 might be the D (6 bases). Germline V gives CDR1 MDHEN, CDR2 SYDVKM. The ends were cut back, 3 bases at V and 1 base at J, with 10 bases in the middle. The CDR3 runs 14 residues. As DNA, the CDR3 is TGTGCCAGCAGTTTGGTCAGGGGATCCTACGAGCAGTACTTC. It encodes CASSLVRGSYEQYF.

CDR3 in amino acids: CASSLGSKSPFEKLFF. In DNA form, the CDR3 reads TGTGCCAGCAGCTTAGGGAGCAAGAGCCCCTTTGAAAAACTGTTTTTT. J is TRBJ1-4 and V is TRBV7-6; D not resolved. CDR1 and CDR2 from the germline V gene are SGHVS and FNYEAQ. This CDR3 comprises 16 residues. Trimming removed 1 base at V and 7 bases at J, with 16 bases between.

This sequence joins TRBV6-5 and TRBJ2-5, with D perhaps given as TRBD1 or TRBD2 (6 bases each). The CDR3 is made up of 14 amino acids. Between the trimmed V and J ends, which lost 0 bases and 7 bases, there was a span of 12 bases. Per germline, CDR1 MNHEY and CDR2 SVGAGI. The CDR3 nucleotides are TGTGCCAGCAGTTACTCGAGGGGGGACGGGACCCAGTACTTC. Translated: CASSYSRGDGTQYF.

This clone came up once. V usage is TRBV6-5 and J usage is TRBJ2-4, with 12 bases lining up with TRBD1. Germline trimming cut 6 bases from V and 5 bases from J; bases unmatched to any gene: 2. The CDR3 has 14 amino acids. The germline V gene has CDR1 MNHEY and CDR2 SVGAGI. The DNA of the CDR3 is TGTGCCAGCAGGGGACAGGGGGCCCAAAACATTCAGTACTTC. Protein: CASRGQGAQNIQYF.

The V call is TRBV29-1, the J call TRBJ2-7; TRBD2 matches at 13 bases. Germline CDR1 SQVTM, CDR2 ANQGSEA. The CDR3 spans 16 residues. V trimming: 7 bases; J trimming: 2 bases; junction bases outside the gene matches: 11. This CDR3 is CSGRGLAGFPTYEQYF. The CDR3 bases are TGCAGCGGTCGGGGACTAGCGGGATTCCCAACCTACGAGCAGTACTTC.

J is TRBJ2-1 and V is TRBV11-3; TRBD1 is a possible D gene (5 bases). The CDR3 loop spans 14 amino acids. The V end lost 2 bases, the J end lost 8 bases, and 13 bases lay between the germline ends. CDR1 and CDR2 from the germline V gene are SGHNT and YENEEA. The CDR3, as DNA: TGTGCCAGCAGCTTACAGGGATCCCACGATGAGCAGTTCTTC. This codes for CASSLQGSHDEQFF. The full variable domain, with the rest looked up from reference TRBV11-3 and TRBJ2-1, is EAGVVQSPRYKIIEKKQPVAFWCNPISGHNTLYWYLQNLGQGPELLIRYENEEAVDDSQLPKDRFSAERLKGVDSTLKIQPAELGDSAVYLCASSLQGSHDEQFFGPGTRLTVL.

Details on this clone: The sample carries other DNA sequences with the same CDR3. This sequence joins TRBV7-2 and TRBJ1-3, with 8 nucleotides matching TRBD1. Germline trimming cut 2 bases from V and 0 bases from J; bases unmatched to any gene: 3. The CDR3 is 16 amino acids. Germline V gene lookup returns CDR1 SGHTA and CDR2 FQGNSA. The chain's CDR3 is CASSLTGGNSGNTIYF. The CDR3 DNA reads TGTGCCAGCAGCTTAACAGGGGGAAACTCTGGAAACACCATATATTTT.

The chain is built from TRBV19 and TRBJ2-5, with D possibly being TRBD2 (6 bases). The CDR3 is made up of 12 amino acids. Germline V lookup: CDR1 LNHDA, CDR2 SQIVND (reference sequence). The V end was cut by 4 bases, the J end by 7 bases, with 10 bases between. The CDR3 loop reads CASSTGGWTQYF. In nucleotides, the CDR3 is TGTGCCAGTAGTACTGGGGGGTGGACCCAGTACTTC.

V usage is TRBV30 and J usage is TRBJ1-2; D gene ambiguous. This CDR3 spans 15 amino acids. Germline-derived CDR1 and CDR2 are GTSNPN and SVGIG (reference sequence). Trimming took 0 bases from V and 8 from J, leaving 19 bases between them. This CDR3 reads CAWSVPSRGLEGYTF. CDR3 nucleotides: TGTGCCTGGAGTGTACCCAGTCGGGGTCTCGAAGGCTACACCTTC.

V gene TRBV14 combines with J gene TRBJ1-1; D unclear. The V gene lost 0 bases and the J gene lost 2 bases, with 10 bases spanning the gap. This CDR3 has 15 amino acids. The V gene's germline CDR1 is SGHDN and CDR2 FVKESK. The CDR3 here is CASSQEWAANTEAFF. The CDR3, as DNA: TGTGCCAGCAGCCAAGAGTGGGCAGCCAACACTGAAGCTTTCTTT.

The chain recombines TRBV27 with TRBJ1-1; possibly TRBD1 for D (5 bases). With 2 bases removed from V and 10 bases from J, the gap between germline ends came to 14 bases. This CDR3 is built from 13 residues. CDR1 and CDR2 (germline): MNHEY, SMNVEV (reference sequence). The CDR3 sequence is CASSLGVGTGAFF. In DNA, the CDR3 is TGTGCCAGCAGTTTAGGGGTGGGGACGGGAGCTTTCTTT.

This clone was observed a single time. The chain combines TRBV10-2 with TRBJ2-2; D may be TRBD1 (5 bases). The CDR3 length is 16 residues. The germline V gene has CDR1 WSHSY and CDR2 SAAADI. V was trimmed by 2 bases and J by 0 bases, leaving 10 bases between them. CDR3 coding DNA: TGCGCCAGCAGTGAGAACAGGCGTGCGAACACCGGGGAGCTGTTTTTT. This gives the protein CASSENRRANTGELFF.

V is TRBV25-1 and J is TRBJ1-2; no firm D call. Germline loops: CDR1 MGHDK, CDR2 SYGVNS. V was pared by 1 base and J by 5 bases, with 11 bases between. The length of the CDR3 is 14 residues. The chain's CDR3 is CASSEFRGSYGYTF. Here the CDR3 DNA reads TGTGCCAGCAGTGAATTCCGGGGTTCTTATGGCTACACCTTC.

The rearrangement uses TRBV2 and TRBJ1-5, with 7 bases aligning to TRBD1. The trim removed 7 bases at V and 3 bases at J, leaving 9 bases unmatched. CDR3 length: 15 amino acids. Germline CDR1 reads SNHLY; CDR2 reads FYNNEI. The CDR3 bases are TGTGCCAGCACCCCAGACAGGGCGGTCAATCAGCCCCAGCATTTT. Its protein product is CASTPDRAVNQPQHF. Together with reference TRBV2 and TRBJ1-5, the CDR3 gives the full variable domain: EPEVTQTPSHQVTQMGQEVILRCVPISNHLYFYWYRQILGQKVEFLVSFYNNEISEKSEIFDDQFSVERPDGSNFTLKIRSTKLEDSAMYFCASTPDRAVNQPQHFGDGTRLSIL.

The chain employs TRBV15 and TRBJ2-3, with 10 positions matching TRBD2. CDR3 length equals 15 residues. The V and J ends lost 4 bases and 6 bases, in that order; junction bases with no gene match: 7. Germline V gene data show CDR1 as LNHNV and CDR2 as YYDKDF (reference sequence). CDR3 residues: CATSMQREGPDTQYF. The CDR3, as DNA: TGTGCCACCAGCATGCAGCGGGAGGGGCCCGATACGCAGTATTTT.

This clone rates as large. V is TRBV7-2 and J is TRBJ2-5; 8 positions match TRBD2. The germline CDR1 and CDR2 sequences are SGHTA and FQGNSA. The V gene end was trimmed by 6 bases and the J gene end by 4 bases; junction bases not matched to a gene: 10. The CDR3 length is 15 residues. DNA of the CDR3: TGTGCCAGCAGTTTCGACTCGGGGGGGATAGAGACCCAGTACTTC. Amino acid sequence: CASSFDSGGIETQYF.

The genes are TRBV5-1 and TRBJ2-1; D unresolved. Germline CDR1 reads SGHRS; CDR2 reads YFSETQ. Deletions cut 6 bases from V and 0 bases from J, with 7 bases between. The CDR3 sequence is 13 residues long. In DNA form, the CDR3 reads TGCGCCAGCAAACTACCCTCCTACAATGAGCAGTTCTTC. Its protein is CASKLPSYNEQFF.